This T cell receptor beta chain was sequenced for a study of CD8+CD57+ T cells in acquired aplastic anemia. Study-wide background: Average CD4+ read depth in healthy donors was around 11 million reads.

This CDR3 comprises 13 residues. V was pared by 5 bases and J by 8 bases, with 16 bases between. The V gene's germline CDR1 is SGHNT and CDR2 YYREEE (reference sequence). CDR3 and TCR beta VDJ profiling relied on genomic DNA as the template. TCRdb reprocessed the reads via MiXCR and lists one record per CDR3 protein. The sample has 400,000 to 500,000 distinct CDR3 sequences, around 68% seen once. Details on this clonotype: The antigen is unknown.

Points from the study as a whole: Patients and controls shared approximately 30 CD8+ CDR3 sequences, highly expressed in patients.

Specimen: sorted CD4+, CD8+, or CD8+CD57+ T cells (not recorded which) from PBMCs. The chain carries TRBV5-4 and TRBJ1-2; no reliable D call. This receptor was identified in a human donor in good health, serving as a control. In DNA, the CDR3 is TGTGCCAGCAGGCCACCGGGATTCGAAGGCTACACCTTC. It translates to CASRPPGFEGYTF.